Sequencing of this T cell receptor (beta chain) was carried out in a study of blood T cell repertoires in COVID-19. Study at large: COVID-19 samples collected from the United States, Italy and Spain covered acute and convalescent phases. T cells, B-cell-depleted T cells, or PBMCs supplied cDNA or gDNA.

The V gene's germline CDR1 is DFQATT and CDR2 SNEGSKA (reference sequence). The CDR3 has 14 amino acids. V lost 3 bases and J lost 4; bases outside the gene matches: 8. Study processing details: For nucleated cells, counts were estimated from reference gene primer amplification. Sequencing was performed with immunoSEQ multiplex PCR; in TCRdb, only in-frame clones are kept and a portion is missing. V and J calls and clone size follow that table, whereas D and trimming were derived from the DNA. This sample has approximately 47,000 clones, with roughly nine tenths found just once. The clonotype was recovered from a man aged 65 to 79 with active COVID-19. The rearrangement links TRBV20-1 to TRBJ2-5; 7 positions match TRBD1. Sequencing used peripheral blood. In DNA, the CDR3 is TGCAGTGCTAGTGTTGTCAGGGGGATAGAGACCCAGTACTTC. It translates to CSASVVRGIETQYF.